The source of this T cell receptor beta chain is a study of cytomegalovirus exposure and HLA in healthy donors. Broader study findings: In a later analysis, an Asian-associated ancestry cluster reportedly showed fewer N-insertions than the approximately 620-donor mean.

As to this clone: Its target is not known.

The PCR had 60 Vbeta and 13 Jbeta primers. The table came from immunoSEQ multiplex PCR; TCRdb's copy has only in-frame clones and leaves some out. The data contain a few hundred thousand clones, 60% to 80% of them seen just once; the ten biggest clones take up less than 2%. Germline-derived CDR1 and CDR2 are SGHAT and FQNNGV. This CDR3 contains 17 residues. V trimming: 4 bases; J trimming: 3 bases; junction bases outside the gene matches: 11. The genes are TRBV11-2 and TRBJ2-7, with TRBD2 identical over 11 bases. The sequence was collected from a woman in her 30s in good health and CMV-seronegative. Material: PBMCs. The CDR3 sequence: CASSSGTSGHRGYEQYF. The CDR3 nucleotides read TGTGCCAGCAGCTCGGGGACTAGCGGACATAGGGGCTACGAGCAGTACTTC. Variable domain in full (rest from reference TRBV11-2 and TRBJ2-7): EAGVAQSPRYKIIEKRQSVAFWCNPISGHATLYWYQQILGQGPKLLIQFQNNGVVDDSQLPKDRFSAERLKGVDSTLKIQPAKLEDSAVYLCASSSGTSGHRGYEQYFGPGTRLTVT.